This TCR beta chain is drawn from a study of blood T cells in healthy people across ages. Each donor had about 9.6 milliliters of peripheral blood drawn. V dropped 4 bases and J dropped 6 bases, with 13 bases sitting between them. CDR3 length: 13 amino acids. Looked up from germline, CDR1 is SGHTA and CDR2 is FQGNSA. As for this clonotype: Its antigen is as yet unknown.

Through a sample-barcoded 5' primer and a J-beta primer mix, a second PCR was run for roughly 6 to 11 cycles. TCRdb reprocessed the 5' RACE reads via MiXCR and lists one record per CDR3 protein. The sample shows approximately 1,700,000 distinct CDR3 sequences, about 39% of them seen only once. Overall study results and limits: Naive T cell percentage by flow cytometry tracked strongly with beta diversity. TCR beta diversity, measured per million T cells, fell in a roughly linear way with age. PBMC samples, being unsorted, prevented any conclusive comparison of naive and antigen-experienced cells.

The sequence was obtained from a human donor in good health. The chain carries TRBV7-2 and TRBJ2-7; TRBD1 is a possible D gene (5 bases). Sequencing was performed on blood. The CDR3 loop reads CASSSSGRGEQYF. DNA of the CDR3: TGTGCCAGCAGCTCGTCAGGTAGGGGCGAGCAGTACTTC.